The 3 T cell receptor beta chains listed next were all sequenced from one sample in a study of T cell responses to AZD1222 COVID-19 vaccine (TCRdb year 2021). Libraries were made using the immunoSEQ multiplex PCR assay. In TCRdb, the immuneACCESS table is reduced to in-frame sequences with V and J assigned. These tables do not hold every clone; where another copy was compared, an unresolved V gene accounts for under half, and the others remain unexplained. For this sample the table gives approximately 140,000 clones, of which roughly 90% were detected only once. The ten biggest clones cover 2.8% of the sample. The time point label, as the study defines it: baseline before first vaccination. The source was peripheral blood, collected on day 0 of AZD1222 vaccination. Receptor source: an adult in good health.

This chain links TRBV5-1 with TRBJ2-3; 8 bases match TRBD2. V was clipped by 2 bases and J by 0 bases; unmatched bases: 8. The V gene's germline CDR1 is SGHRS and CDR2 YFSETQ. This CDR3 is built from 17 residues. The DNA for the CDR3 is TGCGCCAGCAGCTTAGATGCGGGGGGCCTTAGCACAGATACGCAGTATTTT. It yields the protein CASSLDAGGLSTDTQYF. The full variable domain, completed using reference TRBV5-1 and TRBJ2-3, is KAGVTQTPRYLIKTRGQQVTLSCSPISGHRSVSWYQQTPGQGLQFLFEYFSETQRNKGNFPGRFSGRQFSNSRSEMNVSTLELGDSALYLCASSLDAGGLSTDTQYFGPGTRLTVL.

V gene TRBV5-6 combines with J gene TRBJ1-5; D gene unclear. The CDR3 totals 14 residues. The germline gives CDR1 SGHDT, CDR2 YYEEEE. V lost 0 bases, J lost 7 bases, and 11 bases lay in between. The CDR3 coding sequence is TGTGCCAGCAGCTTGGGTGGGAGTGGGCAGCCCCAGCATTTT. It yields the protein CASSLGGSGQPQHF.

The CDR3 sequence: CASSLTGGFEKLFF. In DNA form, the CDR3 reads TGCGCCAGCAGCTTGACAGGGGGATTTGAAAAACTGTTTTTT. V gene TRBV5-1 combines with J gene TRBJ1-4; 8 nucleotides align to TRBD1. The junction had 3 bases not matched to a gene; V was cut back by 1 base and J by 7 bases. The germline V gene encodes CDR1 SGHRS and CDR2 YFSETQ. CDR3 length equals 14 residues.